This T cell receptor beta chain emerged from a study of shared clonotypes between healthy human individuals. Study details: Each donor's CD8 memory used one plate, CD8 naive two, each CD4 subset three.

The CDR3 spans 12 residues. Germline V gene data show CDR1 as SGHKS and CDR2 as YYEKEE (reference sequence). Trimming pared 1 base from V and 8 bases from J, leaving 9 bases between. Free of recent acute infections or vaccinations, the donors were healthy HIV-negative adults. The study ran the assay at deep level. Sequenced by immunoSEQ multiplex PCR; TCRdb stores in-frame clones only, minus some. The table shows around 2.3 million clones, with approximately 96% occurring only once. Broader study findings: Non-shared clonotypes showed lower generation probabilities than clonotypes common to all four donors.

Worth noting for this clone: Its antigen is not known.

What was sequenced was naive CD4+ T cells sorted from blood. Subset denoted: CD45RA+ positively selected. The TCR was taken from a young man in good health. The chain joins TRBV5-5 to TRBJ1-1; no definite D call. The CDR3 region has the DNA TGTGCCAGCAGCTTGCCGGGAGGCGAAGCTTTCTTT. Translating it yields CASSLPGGEAFF.